Presented here are 22 T cell receptor beta chains from one specimen sequenced in a study of control samples from healthy donors and cancer patients. TCRdb's copy holds only in-frame clones and misses some; the assay was immunoSEQ multiplex PCR. The profile covers more than 25,000 clones, with 85% appearing a single time and about 6.7% taken by the ten largest. Sequencing input: PBMCs. These receptors came from a woman aged 55-75 years with head and neck cancer.

This rearrangement joins TRBV6-4 to TRBJ2-1; D may match TRBD1 or TRBD2 (5 bases each). Germline values: CDR1 MRHNA, CDR2 SNTAGT. Deletions cut 0 bases from V and 9 bases from J, with 9 bases between. The CDR3 consists of 13 residues. The CDR3 DNA sequence: TGTGCCAGCAGTGACTCAGACAGCGGTGAGCAGTTCTTC. The encoded protein is CASSDSDSGEQFF.

The chain links TRBV7-2 to TRBJ1-5, with 7 bases matching TRBD1. Germline CDR1 reads SGHTA; CDR2 reads FQGNSA. The CDR3 is 15 amino acids. The V gene end was trimmed by 1 base and the J gene end by 6 bases; junction bases not matched to a gene: 6. CDR3 DNA: TGTGCCAGCAGCTTAGTGTCGACAGGGAGTCAGCCCCAGCATTTT. This sequence encodes CASSLVSTGSQPQHF. Variable domain in full (rest from reference TRBV7-2 and TRBJ1-5): GAGVSQSPSNKVTEKGKDVELRCDPISGHTALYWYRQSLGQGLEFLIYFQGNSAPDKSGLPSDRFSAERTGGSVSTLTIQRTQQEDSAVYLCASSLVSTGSQPQHFGDGTRLSIL.

The chain carries TRBV11-3 and TRBJ2-7; the D gene could be TRBD1 or TRBD2 (7 bases each). Germline CDR1 reads SGHNT; CDR2 reads YENEEA. Trimming removed 8 bases at V and 3 bases at J, with 17 bases between. This CDR3 comprises 14 residues. CDR3 sequence: CASSPAGQLYEQYF. Written as DNA, the CDR3 is TGTGCCAGCTCCCCAGCGGGACAGCTCTACGAGCAGTACTTC.

The V and J genes are TRBV29-1 and TRBJ1-2; 7 nucleotides align to TRBD1. The CDR3 is 13 amino acids. The V segment lost 8 bases and the J segment 2 bases; nucleotides outside the gene matches: 8. The germline V gene encodes CDR1 SQVTM and CDR2 ANQGSEA. This CDR3 reads CSSEDRTNYGYTF. The CDR3 nucleotides read TGCAGCTCCGAGGACAGGACCAACTATGGCTACACCTTC.

The chain is built from TRBV7-9 and TRBJ2-2, with a weak D call TRBD2 (6 bases). This CDR3 has 13 amino acids. Germline V lookup: CDR1 SEHNR, CDR2 FQNEAQ (reference sequence). Trimming removed 3 bases from V and 5 bases from J, with 7 bases in between. In nucleotides, the CDR3 is TGTGCCAGCAGCTTCGGGGGTACCGGGGAGCTGTTTTTT. Translation gives CASSFGGTGELFF.

By its share, this clone is medium-sized. This chain connects TRBV3-1 (or the pseudogene TRBV3-2) to TRBJ2-7, with 13 bases aligning to TRBD2. The CDR3 is 19 amino acids. V shed 4 bases and J 0 bases; nucleotides not matched to a gene: 12. Germline V gene data show CDR1 as LGHDT and CDR2 as YNNKEL (reference sequence). The DNA of the CDR3 is TGTGCCAGCAGCCGTAAGGGGCCGGGACTAGCGGGGAGCTCCTACGAGCAGTACTTC. It translates to CASSRKGPGLAGSSYEQYF.

This chain links TRBV5-4 with TRBJ2-5, with D possibly being TRBD1 (6 bases). Germline CDR1 SGHNT, CDR2 YYREEE (reference sequence). Trimming stripped 0 bases from V and 5 bases from J, with 8 bases between. The CDR3 is 13 residues long. DNA of the CDR3: TGTGCCAGCAGCTTGGACAGGGAGGAGACCCAGTACTTC. Translated, it gives CASSLDREETQYF.

This rearrangement joins TRBV18 to TRBJ1-6; 10 positions match TRBD1. V was clipped by 8 bases and J by 7 bases; unmatched bases: 2. This CDR3 has 13 amino acids. Germline CDR1 KGHSH, CDR2 LQKENI. The CDR3 bases are TGTGCCAGCACGGGACAGGGGAATTCACCCCTCCACTTT. As protein: CASTGQGNSPLHF.

The chain is built from TRBV4-1 and TRBJ2-4; TRBD2 matches at 7 bases. V lost 1 base, J lost 6 bases, and 12 bases stayed unmatched. Germline V gene sequence: CDR1 MGHRA, CDR2 YSYEKL. CDR3 length: 17 residues. The CDR3 region is CASSQASPGGGANIQYF. The CDR3 DNA follows: TGCGCCAGCAGCCAAGCCAGCCCCGGGGGAGGGGCAAACATTCAGTACTTC.

This clone was recorded once. V gene TRBV5-4 combines with J gene TRBJ1-1, with D possibly TRBD1 on 5 matching bases. Trimming cost V 0 bases and J 6 bases, with 15 bases left between them. The CDR3 loop spans 15 amino acids. Germline V gene data show CDR1 as SGHNT and CDR2 as YYREEE (reference sequence). In DNA, the CDR3 is TGTGCCAGCAGCTTGGTCCGAGGGGAGGGGCCTGAAGCTTTCTTT. This translates into CASSLVRGEGPEAFF.

The V gene is TRBV7-9, the J gene TRBJ1-5; 8 positions match TRBD1. CDR1 and CDR2 from the germline V gene are SEHNR and FQNEAQ (reference sequence). The CDR3 sequence is 18 residues long. The V gene end was trimmed by 5 bases and the J gene end by 4 bases; junction bases not matched to a gene: 16. The CDR3, as DNA: TGTGCCAGCAGCCTCGGGACAGGTTTTATCGGGGATAATCAGCCCCAGCATTTT. Protein product: CASSLGTGFIGDNQPQHF. The whole variable domain, remainder taken from reference TRBV7-9 and TRBJ1-5, is DTGVSQNPRHKITKRGQNVTFRCDPISEHNRLYWYRQTLGQGPEFLTYFQNEAQLEKSRLLSDRFSAERPKGSFSTLEIQRTEQGDSAMYLCASSLGTGFIGDNQPQHFGDGTRLSIL.

The DNA for the CDR3 is TGTGCCAGCAACATGGGACAGGGCGGCGGCTACACCTTC. It encodes CASNMGQGGGYTF. V gene TRBV2 combines with J gene TRBJ1-2; 9 nucleotides align to TRBD1. This CDR3 has 13 amino acids. The germline gives CDR1 SNHLY, CDR2 FYNNEI. Germline trimming cut 7 bases from V and 8 bases from J; bases unmatched to any gene: 8.

The chain combines TRBV7-2 with TRBJ2-1; D is uncertain. Between the trimmed V and J ends, which lost 4 bases and 15 bases, there was a span of 16 bases. The CDR3 covers 12 residues. CDR1 and CDR2 from the germline V gene are SGHTA and FQGNSA. CDR3 protein: CASSSLPASWFF. The CDR3 DNA reads TGTGCCAGCAGCTCTCTTCCAGCCTCATGGTTCTTC.

This chain joins TRBV6-5 and TRBJ1-1; D perhaps matches TRBD1 (5 bases). The V gene's germline CDR1 is MNHEY and CDR2 SVGAGI. The CDR3 is 14 residues long. The ends were cut back, 6 bases at V and 5 bases at J, with 16 bases in the middle. The CDR3 spells CASSSSGWNTEAFF. The CDR3 DNA reads as TGTGCCAGCAGCTCCTCAGGGTGGAATACTGAAGCTTTCTTT.

This chain uses TRBV19 with TRBJ2-2; no clear D. There are 12 residues in the CDR3. Per germline, CDR1 LNHDA and CDR2 SQIVND (reference sequence). Trimming pared 8 bases from V and 2 bases from J, leaving 6 bases between. CDR3 amino acids: CASCPNTGELFF. The CDR3 coding sequence is TGTGCCAGTTGTCCAAACACCGGGGAGCTGTTTTTT.

The chain is built from TRBV19 and TRBJ2-6; TRBD1 matches at 10 bases. V dropped 1 base and J dropped 2; count of bases not matched to a gene: 5. This CDR3 contains 18 residues. The V gene's germline CDR1 is LNHDA and CDR2 SQIVND (reference sequence). CDR3 region: CASSIATGGGPGANVLTF. In DNA, the CDR3 is TGTGCCAGTAGTATAGCGACAGGGGGCGGTCCTGGGGCCAACGTCCTGACTTTC.

V is TRBV7-9 and J is TRBJ2-2; 9 positions agree with TRBD1. The CDR3 has 14 residues. J was trimmed by 7 bases and V by 6 bases; bases with no gene match: 6. Germline V CDR1 and CDR2: SEHNR, FQNEAQ (reference sequence). CDR3 nucleotide sequence: TGTGCCAGCAGGGTACAGGGGGCAATCGGGGAGCTGTTTTTT. Protein: CASRVQGAIGELFF.

This rearrangement joins TRBV3-1 (or the pseudogene TRBV3-2) to TRBJ2-3; tentative D call: TRBD1 (5 bases). Germline V gives CDR1 LGHDT, CDR2 YNNKEL (reference sequence). V lost 4 bases, J lost 5 bases, and 13 bases lay in between. CDR3 length: 14 residues. This CDR3 reads CASSLQGAVDTQYF. The CDR3 DNA sequence: TGTGCCAGCAGCCTACAAGGGGCCGTAGATACGCAGTATTTT.

The chain joins TRBV5-1 to TRBJ2-1; 7 bases are a match to TRBD1. The CDR3 has 16 amino acids. V lost 2 bases and J lost 0; bases outside the gene matches: 5. Germline CDR1 is SGHRS and CDR2 is YFSETQ. The CDR3 loop reads CASSFSGGDSYNEQFF. CDR3 nucleotide sequence: TGCGCCAGCAGCTTCTCAGGGGGAGACTCCTACAATGAGCAGTTCTTC.

This chain links TRBV6-2 or TRBV6-3 with TRBJ1-1; 10 bases align to TRBD1. Germline loops: CDR1 MNHEY, CDR2 SVGEGT. CDR3 size: 18 residues. V trimming: 1 base; J trimming: 4 bases; junction bases outside the gene matches: 12. CDR3 protein: CASSYFLTGGNKGTEAFF. The CDR3 DNA reads as TGTGCCAGCAGTTACTTTTTGACAGGGGGCAATAAAGGCACTGAAGCTTTCTTT.

This chain links TRBV6-2 or TRBV6-3 with TRBJ1-2; D remains unclear. CDR1 and CDR2 (germline): MNHEY, SVGEGT. CDR3 length: 13 residues. Trimming removed 5 bases from V and 4 bases from J, with 11 bases in between. The CDR3 region is CASSIGSTYGYTF. CDR3 sequence (DNA): TGTGCCAGCAGTATTGGGTCAACCTATGGCTACACCTTC.

As to this clone: Germline is not matched at one junction end, which may reflect a read error. The J gene is TRBJ2-1, the V gene TRBV4-3; D may correspond to TRBD1 or TRBD2 (5 bases each). This CDR3 comprises 11 residues. Germline V gives CDR1 LGHNA, CDR2 YSLEER. The CDR3 bases are TGCGCCAGCAGCCAAGGGTGGGACCAGGTCTTC. Its protein product is CASSQGWDQVF.